One and the same sample provided the 26 T cell receptor beta chains below, sequenced in a study of blood T cell repertoires in COVID-19. Profiling relied on immunoSEQ multiplex PCR, and the TCRdb table lists in-frame clones only, not all of them. The sample includes over 150,000 clones, just over 85% of them seen just once. Sequencing was done on a sample of peripheral blood. The receptors derive from a middle-aged man with active or convalescent COVID-19.

The CDR3 spells CASRITGTSGSYNEQFF. The CDR3 coding sequence is TGTGCCAGCAGGATTACCGGGACTAGCGGGTCCTACAATGAGCAGTTCTTC. This sequence joins TRBV7-3 and TRBJ2-1; 12 positions agree with TRBD2. The germline V gene has CDR1 SGHTA and CDR2 FQGTGA. V was clipped by 6 bases and J by 1 base; unmatched bases: 7. CDR3 size: 17 residues.

The chain has TRBV11-3 and TRBJ2-3, with a weak D call TRBD1 (6 bases). This CDR3 has 14 residues. CDR1 and CDR2 from the germline V gene are SGHNT and YENEEA. Trimming took off 4 bases at V and 4 bases at J, with 12 bases between the two ends. The CDR3 sequence: CASSSSTGPDTQYF. CDR3 in DNA: TGTGCCAGCAGCTCATCAACAGGGCCAGATACGCAGTATTTT. Filled out from reference TRBV11-3 and TRBJ2-3, the complete variable domain reads EAGVVQSPRYKIIEKKQPVAFWCNPISGHNTLYWYLQNLGQGPELLIRYENEEAVDDSQLPKDRFSAERLKGVDSTLKIQPAELGDSAVYLCASSSSTGPDTQYFGPGTRLTVL.

The rearrangement uses TRBV6-5 and TRBJ1-2, with D unresolved. The CDR3 sequence is 11 residues long. CDR1 is MNHEY, CDR2 SVGAGI, per germline. V was trimmed by 2 bases and J by 11 bases, leaving 9 bases between them. This CDR3 is CASSYGSEYTF. The CDR3 DNA is TGTGCCAGCAGTTACGGGTCGGAGTACACCTTC.

The chain recombines TRBV24-1 with TRBJ2-5, with D maybe TRBD1 (6 bases). Deletions cut 4 bases from V and 5 bases from J, with 16 bases between. The germline CDR1 and CDR2 sequences are KGHDR and SFDVKD. The CDR3 consists of 15 residues. The CDR3 loop reads CATSEHRALSETQYF. In nucleotides, the CDR3 is TGTGCCACCAGTGAACACAGGGCCCTGAGCGAGACCCAGTACTTC.

The V gene is TRBV25-1, the J gene TRBJ1-1; D not certain. Trimming removed 2 bases from V and 1 base from J, with 8 bases in between. The CDR3 runs 14 residues. Germline CDR1 MGHDK, CDR2 SYGVNS. CDR3 in amino acids: CASSEGAKNTEAFF. The CDR3 coding sequence is TGTGCCAGCAGTGAAGGAGCGAAGAACACTGAAGCTTTCTTT.

This sequence joins TRBV4-1 and TRBJ2-5; possibly TRBD2 for D (7 bases). The CDR3 is made up of 15 amino acids. CDR1 and CDR2 from the germline V gene are MGHRA and YSYEKL. Between the trimmed V and J ends, which lost 2 bases and 5 bases, there was a span of 15 bases. The CDR3 nucleotides are TGCGCCAGCAGCCAACTAACGGGGGGCGGTGAGACCCAGTACTTC. Protein sequence: CASSQLTGGGETQYF.

The chain links TRBV7-2 to TRBJ2-1, with 10 bases fitting TRBD2. From germline, CDR1 is SGHTA and CDR2 FQGNSA. This CDR3 has 16 amino acids. The J segment lost 3 bases and the V segment lost 3 bases, leaving 5 bases of the junction unmatched. CDR3 in DNA: TGTGCCAGCAGCTTCCTAGCGGGAGTTTTCTACAATGAGCAGTTCTTC. Translation gives CASSFLAGVFYNEQFF. The complete variable domain, with remaining parts taken from reference TRBV7-2 and TRBJ2-1, reads GAGVSQSPSNKVTEKGKDVELRCDPISGHTALYWYRQSLGQGLEFLIYFQGNSAPDKSGLPSDRFSAERTGGSVSTLTIQRTQQEDSAVYLCASSFLAGVFYNEQFFGPGTRLTVL.

This chain links TRBV19 with TRBJ1-5; D gene ambiguous. Germline lookup yields CDR1 LNHDA and CDR2 SQIVND (reference sequence). V lost 0 bases to trimming and J lost 0 bases, with 6 bases between them. The CDR3 length is 15 residues. The CDR3 nucleotides read TGTGCCAGTAGTATAGACCTTTATAGCAATCAGCCCCAGCATTTT. Protein sequence: CASSIDLYSNQPQHF.

This chain links TRBV5-8 with TRBJ2-7; D is ambiguous. The CDR3 has 12 amino acids. Looked up from germline, CDR1 is SGHTS and CDR2 is YDEGEE. V was pared by 2 bases and J by 2 bases, with 5 bases between. The CDR3 nucleotides read TGTGCCAGCAGCTTCCCAGCCTACGAGCAGTACTTC. Translation gives CASSFPAYEQYF.

This chain joins TRBV7-6 and TRBJ2-5, with 8 nucleotides matching TRBD2. V dropped 8 bases and J dropped 5; count of bases not matched to a gene: 16. There are 16 residues in the CDR3. Looked up from germline, CDR1 is SGHVS and CDR2 is FNYEAQ. The CDR3 DNA reads TGTGCCAGCTCCCACACCCAGCGGGAGATGAGTGAGACCCAGTACTTC. It translates to CASSHTQREMSETQYF.

The rearrangement joins TRBV19 to TRBJ1-4; the D gene is possibly TRBD1 (5 bases). The CDR3 sequence is 17 residues long. Trimming stripped 3 bases from V and 3 bases from J, with 17 bases between. Germline lookup yields CDR1 LNHDA and CDR2 SQIVND (reference sequence). The CDR3 is CASSMRPRRASNEKLFF. CDR3 nucleotides: TGTGCCAGTAGTATGAGACCCCGCAGGGCTTCTAATGAAAAACTGTTTTTT.

The V gene is TRBV9, the J gene TRBJ2-1; D is ambiguous. V lost 3 bases, J lost 6 bases, and 13 bases lay in between. The CDR3 is 14 residues long. The germline V gene encodes CDR1 SGDLS and CDR2 YYNGEE. Here the CDR3 DNA reads TGTGCCAGCAGCGCACCCCATGAGCTCAATGAGCAGTTCTTC. Amino acids: CASSAPHELNEQFF.

V is TRBV4-2 and J is TRBJ1-1; D call uncertain. The CDR3 is made up of 14 amino acids. V was clipped by 1 base and J by 3 bases, with 9 bases between them. CDR1 LGHNA and CDR2 YNFKEQ come from the germline V gene. The CDR3 region has the DNA TGTGCCAGCAGCCAAGTCGGAACAGACACTGAAGCTTTCTTT. The encoded protein is CASSQVGTDTEAFF.

CDR3 bases: TGCGCCAGCAGCCACTCGACAGGGGGCGCGGGTACTGAAGCTTTCTTT. As protein: CASSHSTGGAGTEAFF. The rearrangement uses TRBV4-1 and TRBJ1-1, with TRBD1 matching over 10 bases. The germline gives CDR1 MGHRA, CDR2 YSYEKL. The CDR3 loop spans 16 amino acids. Trimming at V came to 3 bases and at J to 5 bases, leaving 9 bases not matched to a gene.

The chain carries TRBV14 and TRBJ2-1, with D unresolved. V gave up 3 bases and J gave up 2 bases, with 14 bases separating them. The germline CDR1 and CDR2 sequences are SGHDN and FVKESK. This CDR3 spans 16 amino acids. The CDR3 region is CASSHLRPEPYNEQFF. In DNA form, the CDR3 reads TGTGCCAGCAGCCACCTGCGCCCGGAGCCCTACAATGAGCAGTTCTTC.

The chain combines TRBV5-6 with TRBJ2-4, with a tentative D call TRBD2 (6 bases). The CDR3 loop spans 15 amino acids. In germline, CDR1 is SGHDT, CDR2 YYEEEE. The germline V and J ends were trimmed by 2 bases and 3 bases, with 12 bases remaining between them. The CDR3 reads CASSFLGTDKNIQYF. The DNA for the CDR3 is TGTGCCAGCAGCTTTCTCGGGACTGACAAAAACATTCAGTACTTC. Looking up the rest from reference TRBV5-6 and TRBJ2-4 gives the full variable domain: DAGVTQSPTHLIKTRGQQVTLRCSPKSGHDTVSWYQQALGQGPQFIFQYYEEEERQRGNFPDRFSGHQFPNYSSELNVNALLLGDSALYLCASSFLGTDKNIQYFGAGTRLSVL.

This chain connects TRBV4-1 to TRBJ1-5; 8 positions agree with TRBD1. Per germline, CDR1 MGHRA and CDR2 YSYEKL. The CDR3 has 17 residues. With V trimmed by 0 bases and J by 1 base, 5 bases remained unmatched. This chain's CDR3 is CASSQDPGQASNQPQHF. In nucleotides, the CDR3 is TGCGCCAGCAGCCAAGATCCGGGACAGGCCAGCAATCAGCCCCAGCATTTT.

This clone was observed a single time. The chain has TRBV7-8 and TRBJ1-6, with D maybe TRBD1 (5 bases). With 3 bases removed from V and 7 bases from J, the gap between germline ends came to 7 bases. Germline loops: CDR1 SGHVS, CDR2 FQNEAQ. CDR3 length equals 13 residues. CDR3 DNA sequence: TGTGCCAGCAGCTTCAGGGAAAATTCACCCCTCCACTTT. Residues: CASSFRENSPLHF.

This chain connects TRBV6-6 to TRBJ1-6; 8 positions match TRBD1. V gave up 8 bases and J gave up 6 bases; unmatched junction bases: 3. The CDR3 is made up of 13 amino acids. In germline, CDR1 is MNHNY, CDR2 SVGAGI (reference sequence). Here the CDR3 reads CASSGGPNSPLHF. The CDR3, as DNA: TGTGCCAGCTCAGGGGGCCCTAATTCACCCCTCCACTTT.

The chain joins TRBV11-3 to TRBJ2-7; no firm D call. Germline V lookup: CDR1 SGHNT, CDR2 YENEEA. V was pared by 1 base and J by 7 bases, with 17 bases between. There are 15 residues in the CDR3. CDR3 region: CASSLGAASLEEQYF. CDR3 nucleotides: TGTGCCAGCAGCTTAGGGGCAGCCTCCTTAGAAGAGCAGTACTTC.

The CDR3: CASSQVSKGAVYTF. In DNA, the CDR3 is TGTGCCAGCAGCCAAGTTAGTAAGGGGGCCGTCTACACCTTC. The rearrangement links TRBV4-2 to TRBJ1-2, with 7 nucleotides matching TRBD1. CDR1 and CDR2 from the germline V gene are LGHNA and YNFKEQ. The V segment lost 1 base and the J segment 10 bases; nucleotides outside the gene matches: 9. This CDR3 comprises 14 residues.

The chain joins TRBV21-1 to TRBJ2-7; the table's D gene call, TRBD1, was not cross checked with the DNA. TRBV21-1 is classified as a pseudogene. The CDR3 runs to 15 residues. Written as DNA, the CDR3 is TGTGCCAGCAGCAAACCGGGACACGGTTCCTACGAGCAGTACTTC. It codes for CASSKPGHGSYEQYF.

The chain uses TRBV6-2 or TRBV6-3 and TRBJ1-1; 7 bases align to TRBD1. CDR1 is MNHEY and CDR2 is SVGEGT in the germline V gene. The V segment lost 2 bases and the J segment 2 bases; nucleotides outside the gene matches: 11. The CDR3 runs to 17 residues. CDR3 nucleotides: TGTGCCAGCAGTTACCGGTTGGAGGGGGCGTTCAACACTGAAGCTTTCTTT. This encodes CASSYRLEGAFNTEAFF.

The chain employs TRBV2 and TRBJ2-7; D is uncertain. The CDR3 extends over 11 amino acids. Between the trimmed V and J ends, which lost 4 bases and 3 bases, there was a span of 4 bases. Germline CDR1 reads SNHLY; CDR2 reads FYNNEI. CDR3 in amino acids: CASSGVYEQYF. CDR3 DNA: TGTGCCAGCAGTGGAGTCTACGAGCAGTACTTC. Full variable domain (missing parts from reference TRBV2 and TRBJ2-7): EPEVTQTPSHQVTQMGQEVILRCVPISNHLYFYWYRQILGQKVEFLVSFYNNEISEKSEIFDDQFSVERPDGSNFTLKIRSTKLEDSAMYFCASSGVYEQYFGPGTRLTVT.

This chain uses TRBV6-1 with TRBJ2-5, with D uncertain. Per the germline V gene, CDR1 is MNHNS and CDR2 is SASEGT. Trimming took off 2 bases at V and 1 base at J, with 8 bases between the two ends. The CDR3 runs to 14 residues. The chain's CDR3 is CASSEWSIQETQYF. The DNA for the CDR3 is TGTGCCAGCAGTGAATGGAGTATCCAAGAGACCCAGTACTTC.

The chain recombines TRBV2 with TRBJ2-5; maybe TRBD2 (5 bases). CDR1 is SNHLY and CDR2 is FYNNEI in the germline V gene. V lost 5 bases to trimming and J lost 4 bases, with 17 bases between them. CDR3 length: 15 amino acids. The CDR3 coding sequence is TGTGCCAGCAGTACCGGGGTGCCGGCCATAGAGACCCAGTACTTC. Translated: CASSTGVPAIETQYF.